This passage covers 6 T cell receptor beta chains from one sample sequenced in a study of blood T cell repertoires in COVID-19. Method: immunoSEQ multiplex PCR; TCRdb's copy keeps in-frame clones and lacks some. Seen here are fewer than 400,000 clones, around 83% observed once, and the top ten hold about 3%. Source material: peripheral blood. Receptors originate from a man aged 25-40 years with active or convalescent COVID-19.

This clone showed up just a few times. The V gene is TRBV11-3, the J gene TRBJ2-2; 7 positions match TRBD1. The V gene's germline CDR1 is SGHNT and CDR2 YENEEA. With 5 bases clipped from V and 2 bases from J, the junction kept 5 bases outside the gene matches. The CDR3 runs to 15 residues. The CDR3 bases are TGTGCCAGCAGCCCACGGGACAGAAACACCGGGGAGCTGTTTTTT. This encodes CASSPRDRNTGELFF.

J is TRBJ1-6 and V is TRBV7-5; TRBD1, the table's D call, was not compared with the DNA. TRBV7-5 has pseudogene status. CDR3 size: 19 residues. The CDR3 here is CVRSYIPGQGASYNSPLHF. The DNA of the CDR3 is TGTGTCAGAAGCTACATACCGGGACAGGGAGCTTCCTATAATTCACCCCTCCACTTT.

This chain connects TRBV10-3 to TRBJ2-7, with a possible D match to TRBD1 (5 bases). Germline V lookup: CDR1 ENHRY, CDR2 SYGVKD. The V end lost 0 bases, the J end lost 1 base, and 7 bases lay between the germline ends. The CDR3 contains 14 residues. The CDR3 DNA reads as TGTGCCATCAGTGAGTCAAGGGGTTCCTACGAGCAGTACTTC. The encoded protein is CAISESRGSYEQYF.

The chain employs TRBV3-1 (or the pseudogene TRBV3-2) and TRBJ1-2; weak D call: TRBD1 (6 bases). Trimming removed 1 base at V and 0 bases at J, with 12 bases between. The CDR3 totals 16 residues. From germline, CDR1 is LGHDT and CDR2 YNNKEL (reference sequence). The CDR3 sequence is CASSQGSDRTNYGYTF. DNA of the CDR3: TGTGCCAGCAGCCAAGGGAGCGACAGGACTAACTATGGCTACACCTTC.

The CDR3 coding sequence is TGTGCCAGGTTTCGGAGGGTGGGCTACACCTTC. As protein: CARFRRVGYTF. This rearrangement joins TRBV28 to TRBJ1-2; D gene uncertain. V gave up 9 bases and J gave up 8 bases, with 13 bases separating them. CDR3 length: 11 residues. The germline V gene encodes CDR1 MDHEN and CDR2 SYDVKM.

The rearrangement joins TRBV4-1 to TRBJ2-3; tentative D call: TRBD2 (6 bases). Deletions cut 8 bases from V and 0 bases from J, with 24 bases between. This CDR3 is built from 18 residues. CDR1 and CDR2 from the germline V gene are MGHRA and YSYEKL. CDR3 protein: CASGVGGILPSSTDTQYF. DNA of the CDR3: TGCGCCAGCGGCGTCGGGGGTATCCTTCCATCTAGCACAGATACGCAGTATTTT.